The entry that follows covers one T cell receptor beta chain sequence. Assay: immunoSEQ multiplex PCR; the TCRdb copy retains only in-frame clones and omits some. The sample consists of about 1.1 million clones, approximately 78% of them appearing once. The data belong to a study of shared clonotypes between healthy human individuals. The specimen sequenced was memory CD4+ T cells from PBMCs. The subset is: CD45RA-negative fraction. The origin of this receptor is a man between 18 and 35 years old in good health. Some clones in this sample may be carry-over from other donors' samples.

The DNA for the CDR3 is TGTGCCAGCTCACCACCGTCCAGCGGGAGGGCGAGGACCGGGGAGCTGTTTTTT. This gives the protein CASSPPSSGRARTGELFF. V usage is TRBV18 and J usage is TRBJ2-2; 10 bases match TRBD2. V dropped 0 bases and J dropped 5; count of bases not matched to a gene: 9. The CDR3 has 18 amino acids. The germline CDR1 and CDR2 sequences are KGHSH and LQKENI.